The 13 T cell receptor beta chains given below trace back to one sample, sequenced in a study of blood T cell repertoires in COVID-19. Measured with immunoSEQ multiplex PCR; TCRdb has only the in-frame clones, and not every one. The data show 100,000 to 120,000 clones, approximately 90% seen once. The sample consisted of peripheral blood. Source of these receptors: a human donor in a cohort sampled during active COVID-19.

This chain connects TRBV5-4 to TRBJ1-2, with 8 positions matching TRBD1. Looked up from germline, CDR1 is SGHNT and CDR2 is YYREEE (reference sequence). This CDR3 region has 15 residues. V was clipped by 4 bases and J by 4 bases; unmatched bases: 9. This CDR3 reads CASSVKTGAGYGYTF. The CDR3 DNA sequence: TGTGCCAGCAGCGTCAAGACAGGGGCGGGCTATGGCTACACCTTC.

The rearrangement uses TRBV6-5 and TRBJ1-2, with D possibly matching TRBD1 (6 bases). The CDR3 contains 14 residues. CDR1 MNHEY and CDR2 SVGAGI come from the germline V gene. Trimming took off 6 bases at V and 4 bases at J, with 15 bases between the two ends. The CDR3 DNA sequence: TGTGCCAGCAGGTCAGGGGCCGCTGGCTATGGCTACACCTTC. Amino acids: CASRSGAAGYGYTF.

The CDR3 coding sequence is TGTGCCAGCAGTGTAACCTCCGGGAACACACCGGGAGAACTGTTTTTT. This codes for CASSVTSGNTPGELFF. The chain combines TRBV27 with TRBJ1-4; D is unresolved. The germline CDR1 and CDR2 sequences are MNHEY and SMNVEV (reference sequence). The CDR3 is 16 residues long. V lost 5 bases and J lost 12, with 25 bases in between.

The CDR3 bases are TGTGCCGGAGGGCCCGCAGGCCATCAGCCCCAGCATTTT. Amino acids: CAGGPAGHQPQHF. The V gene is TRBV19, the J gene TRBJ1-5; no definite D call. The V end lost 11 bases, the J end lost 5 bases, and 16 bases lay between the germline ends. The germline gives CDR1 LNHDA, CDR2 SQIVND (reference sequence). This CDR3 comprises 13 residues.

V is TRBV5-1 and J is TRBJ1-6; TRBD1 matches 9 bases. This CDR3 spans 15 amino acids. V gave up 4 bases and J gave up 9 bases; unmatched junction bases: 8. From germline, CDR1 is SGHRS and CDR2 YFSETQ. CDR3 in amino acids: CASSPGTGLGSPLHF. CDR3 sequence (DNA): TGCGCCAGCAGCCCTGGGACAGGGCTGGGTTCACCCCTCCACTTT.

V usage is TRBV18 and J usage is TRBJ1-3; D is perhaps TRBD1 (5 bases). CDR1 and CDR2 (germline): KGHSH, LQKENI. This CDR3 contains 18 residues. With 3 bases removed from V and 2 bases from J, the gap between germline ends came to 20 bases. The DNA for the CDR3 is TGTGCCAGCTCACCTTCATACACCCGGACACGAGCTGGAAACACCATATATTTT. Translating gives CASSPSYTRTRAGNTIYF.

This clone has only one observation. J is TRBJ1-2 and V is TRBV4-3, with a weak D call TRBD1 (5 bases). V lost 0 bases to trimming and J lost 8 bases, with 16 bases between them. Germline V gene sequence: CDR1 LGHNA, CDR2 YSLEER. The CDR3 is made up of 15 amino acids. The CDR3 bases are TGCGCCAGCAGCCAAGATTCCGTAAGGGGCCAAGGCTACACCTTC. Translation gives CASSQDSVRGQGYTF.

The genes are TRBV18 and TRBJ2-7; no firm D call. Germline-derived CDR1 and CDR2 are KGHSH and LQKENI. Trimming took 2 bases from V and 1 from J, leaving 12 bases between them. This CDR3 comprises 15 residues. Written as DNA, the CDR3 is TGTGCCAGCTCACCATATAGAGACATGTCCTACGAGCAGTACTTC. It encodes CASSPYRDMSYEQYF.

V is TRBV29-1 and J is TRBJ2-3, with 11 bases identical to TRBD1. The J segment lost 6 bases and the V segment lost 4 bases, leaving 9 bases of the junction unmatched. The CDR3 is 15 residues long. The germline V gene has CDR1 SQVTM and CDR2 ANQGSEA. The CDR3 sequence: CSVGRRGQGDDTQYF. The CDR3 nucleotides read TGCAGCGTTGGAAGAAGGGGACAGGGGGATGATACGCAGTATTTT.

CDR3 in DNA: TGTGCCAGCAGCGAAGGACAGAAGTACTCCTATAATTCACCCCTCCACTTT. Translation: CASSEGQKYSYNSPLHF. This chain uses TRBV4-2 with TRBJ1-6, with D possibly being TRBD1 (6 bases). V was cut by 5 bases and J by 0 bases, with 14 bases left in between. Germline CDR1 LGHNA, CDR2 YNFKEQ. CDR3 length: 17 amino acids.

The chain has TRBV25-1 and TRBJ2-7; possible D gene TRBD2, 5 bases. CDR1 MGHDK and CDR2 SYGVNS come from the germline V gene. CDR3 length: 13 amino acids. The V and J ends lost 10 bases and 0 bases respectively, with 13 bases between them. The CDR3 sequence: CATVGLSSYEQYF. CDR3 nucleotide sequence: TGTGCCACCGTCGGACTTAGCTCCTACGAGCAGTACTTC.

V and J are TRBV12-3 or TRBV12-4 and TRBJ2-5, with D uncertain. With 2 bases removed from V and 4 bases from J, the gap between germline ends came to 5 bases. The CDR3 loop spans 12 amino acids. The CDR3: CASSLIRETQYF. CDR3 bases: TGTGCCAGCAGTTTAATTCGAGAGACCCAGTACTTC.

The chain links TRBV7-2 to TRBJ2-1, with 8 bases lining up with TRBD2. The CDR3 has 16 amino acids. Germline CDR1 reads SGHTA; CDR2 reads FQGNSA. V lost 0 bases to trimming and J lost 6 bases; unmatched junction nucleotides: 7. The CDR3 DNA sequence: TGTGCCAGCAGCTTAGCGTTTCGGGCGGGAGGCAATGAGCAGTTCTTC. Translating gives CASSLAFRAGGNEQFF.